The rows below give T cell receptor beta chains drawn from one sample of a study of radiation and T cells in renal cell carcinoma. Some clones are missing from TCRdb's copy, which holds only in-frame ones; the method was immunoSEQ multiplex PCR. The sample has approximately 120,000 clones, roughly four fifths seen once; the top ten hold about 5.3%. Sequenced here: blood, sampled from a patient whose treatment included radiotherapy and nephrectomy. These receptors all stem from a man aged 45-60 years with renal cell carcinoma. CDR3s include the opening cysteine and the closing phenylalanine or tryptophan. A D gene is named only where the DNA matches it firmly. Expanded clones are given a class, and other clones once, few, many or no size at all.

>.|TRBJ2-7|.|TRBV6-5
TGTGCCAGCAGTTCTCCGACAGAATCCTACGAGCAGTACTTC
CASSSPTESYEQYF
>TRBD1|TRBJ2-2|.|TRBV5-1
TGCGCCAGCAGCTTGGCTAGGACAGGGGCCACCGGGGAGCTGTTTTTT
CASSLARTGATGELFF
>TRBD1|TRBJ2-1|.|TRBV5-1
TGCGCCAGCAGCCTTCGGACAGGGGCGGGCAATGAGCAGTTCTTC
CASSLRTGAGNEQFF
>.|TRBJ2-2|.|TRBV6-1
TGTGCCAGCAATCGCCAACAAACCGGGGAGCTGTTTTTT
CASNRQQTGELFF
>TRBD2|TRBJ2-7|.|TRBV10-3
TGTGCCATCACCGCGAGACTAGCGGGAAACTCCTACGAGCAGTACTTC
CAITARLAGNSYEQYF
>TRBD2|TRBJ2-2|.|TRBV6-6
TGTGCCAGCAGTTACTCGTCGCGGGGGGAAACCGGGGAGCTGTTTTTT
CASSYSSRGETGELFF
>TRBD2|TRBJ2-3|.|TRBV4-1
TGCGCCAGCAGCCAACGACTAGCGGGAGGGCCGATTGTCACAGATACGCAGTATTTT
CASSQRLAGGPIVTDTQYF
>.|TRBJ1-1|medium-sized|TRBV7-9
TGTGCCAGCAGCTTACGTGGGAGGTGGGCTTTCTTT
CASSLRGRWAFF
>.|TRBJ2-1|.|TRBV9
TGTGCCAGCAGCCCCGGGACAAGCTACTACAATGAGCAGTTCTTC
CASSPGTSYYNEQFF
>TRBD1|TRBJ1-2|once|TRBV6-5
TGTGCCAGCAGCTCCGACAGGGTTTATGGCTACACCTTC
CASSSDRVYGYTF
>.|TRBJ1-4|.|TRBV6-1
TGTGCCAGCAGGGGGTATGGTACCGAAAAACTGTTTTTT
CASRGYGTEKLFF
>.|TRBJ2-5|.|TRBV2
TGTGCCAGCAGTAAGACTAGTAAGGGAGAGACCCAGTACTTC
CASSKTSKGETQYF
>TRBD1|TRBJ1-4|.|TRBV28
TGTGCCAGCAGTCTAACGACAGGGAGTGAAAAACTGTTTTTT
CASSLTTGSEKLFF
>TRBD1|TRBJ2-7|.|TRBV6-5
TGTGCCAGCAGTTACTCCCGGGACAGGCCTTACGAGCAGTACTTC
CASSYSRDRPYEQYF
>.|TRBJ1-1|once|TRBV7-8
TGTGCCAGCAGTTTGGGGACTGGGACTAACACTGAAGCTTTCTTT
CASSLGTGTNTEAFF
>TRBD1|TRBJ2-7|.|TRBV7-9
TGTGCCAGCAGCCTGGGACAGTCGGCGCAGTACTTC
CASSLGQSAQYF
>TRBD2|TRBJ2-3|.|TRBV4-2
TGTGCCAGCAGCCAAAGAACACTAGCGGGGGCCGGCACAGATACGCAGTATTTT
CASSQRTLAGAGTDTQYF
>TRBD2|TRBJ2-7|.|TRBV6-5
TGTGCCAGCAGACTTGGACTAGCGGGGGTATACGAGCAGTACTTC
CASRLGLAGVYEQYF
>.|TRBJ2-2|.|TRBV7-9
TGTGCCAGCAGCTTAGTTTTTCTCACCGGGGAGCTGTTTTTT
CASSLVFLTGELFF
>.|TRBJ1-1|.|TRBV9
TGTGCCAGCAGCGTAGATGATGGGACTTACACTGAAGCTTTCTTT
CASSVDDGTYTEAFF
>.|TRBJ1-4|.|TRBV29-1
TGCAGCGTTGTGCCGGAAGCAACTAATGAAAAACTGTTTTTT
CSVVPEATNEKLFF
>.|TRBJ1-3|.|TRBV18
TGTGCCAGCTCACCCTTTGGACCGGGGAACTCTGGAAACACCATATATTTT
CASSPFGPGNSGNTIYF
>TRBD1|TRBJ1-1|.|TRBV7-8
TGTGCCAGCAGCTTCCAACGGACAGGTACTGAAGCTTTCTTT
CASSFQRTGTEAFF
>.|TRBJ2-5|few|TRBV19
TGTGCCAGTAGTACACGGTATAAAGAGACCCAGTACTTC
CASSTRYKETQYF
>.|TRBJ1-2|few|TRBV7-3
TGTGCCAGCAGCTTAAACGGGGGAGATGGCTACACCTTC
CASSLNGGDGYTF
>.|TRBJ2-4|.|TRBV7-2
TGTGCCAGCAGCTTAGAAGCTGTAGCCAAAAACATTCAGTACTTC
CASSLEAVAKNIQYF
>.|TRBJ1-2|.|TRBV6-6
TGTGCCCATTCGGGAGGGGCCTATGGCTACACCTTC
CAHSGGAYGYTF
>.|TRBJ2-7|.|TRBV5-4
TGTGCCAGCAGCTTGGAGGGATACGAGCAGTACTTC
CASSLEGYEQYF
>.|TRBJ1-2|.|TRBV28
TGTGCCAGCAGTTCCATCTATGGCTACACCTTC
CASSSIYGYTF
>TRBD1|TRBJ2-3|.|TRBV9
TGTGCCAGCAGCCTTCAGGGGGACAGTTGGGATACGCAGTATTTT
CASSLQGDSWDTQYF
>TRBD1|TRBJ1-1|.|TRBV7-9
TGTGCCAGCAGCTTGGGACAGGGACACACTGAAGCTTTCTTT
CASSLGQGHTEAFF
>.|TRBJ2-1|.|TRBV7-2
TGTGCCAGCAGCTTAGAAAGGGGCAATGAGCAGTTCTTC
CASSLERGNEQFF
>.|TRBJ2-7|.|TRBV5-1
TGCGCCAGCAGCTTGGCGGGGGTTACAGGGAACGAGCAGTACTTC
CASSLAGVTGNEQYF
>.|TRBJ2-3|few|TRBV4-1
TGCGCCAGCAGCCAAACCGTGATAGCTAGCACAGATACGCAGTATTTT
CASSQTVIASTDTQYF
>.|TRBJ2-7|.|TRBV5-1
TGCGCCAGCAGCTTGGTTATCGGCGGAGGAGGCGAGCAGTACTTC
CASSLVIGGGGEQYF
>.|TRBJ2-2|.|TRBV9
TGTGCCAGCAGCGTAGGGGGGGCAAACACCGGGGAGCTGTTTTTT
CASSVGGANTGELFF
>TRBD1|TRBJ1-2|.|TRBV25-1
TGTGCCAGCAGACGGGACAGGAACTATGGCTACACCTTC
CASRRDRNYGYTF
>.|TRBJ1-2|.|TRBV25-1
TGTGCCAGCAGTCCTCCGGGGGGAGCTAACTATGGCTACACCTTC
CASSPPGGANYGYTF
>TRBD1|TRBJ2-1|.|TRBV6-6
TGTGCCAGCAGTCCAGACAGGGGGGGCTACAATGAGCAGTTCTTC
CASSPDRGGYNEQFF
>.|TRBJ2-7|.|TRBV7-2
TGTGCCAGCAGCTTCGACGCGACCTACGAGCAGTACTTC
CASSFDATYEQYF
>.|TRBJ1-4|.|TRBV4-3
TGCGCCAGCAGCGTCGTGTTAGGGGCGACCGGGGAAGAAAAACTGTTTTTT
CASSVVLGATGEEKLFF
>.|TRBJ2-7|.|TRBV7-6
TGTGCCAGCAGCCGAGAGCAGGGTATCTCCTACGAGCAGTACTTC
CASSREQGISYEQYF
>TRBD1|TRBJ2-5|.|TRBV29-1
TGCAGCGTTACTACCGGGACAGGGGTGGAAGAGACCCAGTACTTC
CSVTTGTGVEETQYF
>.|TRBJ1-2|once|TRBV4-1
TGCGCCAGCAGCCAAGATCGGACACAACAACGGGGCTATGGCTACACCTTC
CASSQDRTQQRGYGYTF
>TRBD1|TRBJ1-3|.|TRBV5-6
TGTGCCAGCAGCTTGGATCTGGGACAGGGATCTGGAAACACCATATATTTT
CASSLDLGQGSGNTIYF